This T cell receptor beta chain derives from a study of control samples from healthy donors and cancer patients. Assay: immunoSEQ multiplex PCR; the TCRdb copy retains only in-frame clones and omits some. The data show around 250,000 clones, with about four fifths seen just once and 10% to 15% held by the top ten. From germline, CDR1 is LNHDA and CDR2 SQIVND (reference sequence). V was clipped by 4 bases and J by 10 bases; unmatched bases: 10. The CDR3 sequence is 15 residues long. Sequencing input: PBMCs. The chain has TRBV19 and TRBJ1-6; 7 bases line up with TRBD1. This sequence was found in an older woman with lung cancer. In nucleotides, the CDR3 is TGTGCCAGTAGTAACTACCGGGACAGTAGGTCACCCCTCCACTTT. This translates into CASSNYRDSRSPLHF.